Here is one TCR beta chain with its context. The antigen this receptor binds is unknown. No per-base quality is available; no much larger clone lies one base away. The collaborating institutions used their own protocols to collect whole blood in K2EDTA tubes. For TCRbeta analysis, collaborators shipped samples in one of three forms: frozen whole blood, isolated PBMCs, or DNA extracted from either of those sample types. From the cysteine through the phenylalanine, the CDR3 covers 15 amino acids. CDR3 DNA is the only sequence kept; it has 45 bases, read in frame from the first base. Trimmed from V: 2 bases; trimmed from J: 1 base; junction bases lacking a gene match: 3. The germline V gene (reference sequence) yields GTSNPN for CDR1 and SVGIG for CDR2. The data originate from a study of blood T cell repertoires in COVID-19 (dated by TCRdb to between 2020 and 2021). With regard to the full study: Samples covering the acute and convalescent phases of COVID-19 were provided by collaborators in the United States, Italy and Spain. HLA class I and class II types, where available, came from metadata supplied by the sample provider rather than from assay-based typing. A de-identified subject ID, COVID-19 status, age in years and sex were almost always included in the sample metadata. The dataset comprised deeply sampled blood TCRbeta repertoires from subjects exposed to, actively infected with, or recovered from COVID-19. The material from the prospective study consisted of cDNA or gDNA derived from T cells, B-cell-depleted T cells, or PBMCs. The repertoires were released in a freely available public database intended as a resource for research on the immune response to SARS-CoV-2. The samples were drawn from the first 160 participants of the ongoing ImmuneRACE study and from over a thousand subjects provided by 6 global collaborators. Overall results and qualifications from the work: Clinical and demographic metadata were provided uncurated, with the amount varying by source and participant.

TCRbeta CDR3 regions were amplified from genomic DNA by means of the immunoSEQ Assay, a bias-controlled multiplex PCR. In the original analysis: Nucleated cell counts per sample were estimated from amplification of reference gene primers within the assay. To quantify the absolute abundance of each unique TCRbeta CDR3 rearrangement, sequence reads were collapsed and filtered. For each sample, productive Simpson clonality was calculated as the square root of Simpson's diversity index across productive rearrangements. TCRdb's version of the immuneACCESS table is confined to in-frame rearrangements and falls short of the full clone set. An unresolved V gene accounts for under half of the shortfall where checked; the remainder is of unknown origin. The V and J calls and clone size come from that table; D and trimming were worked out from the DNA. This sample has 100,000 to 150,000 clones in its table, and around 86% of those were observed once. The ten largest clones represent about a tenth of the sample.

This TCR came from a man aged 35 to 55 with active or convalescent COVID-19. The sample was peripheral blood. Rearrangement joined TRBV30 to TRBJ2-3, and 10 bases in between align with TRBD1. The DNA is TGTGCCTGGAGTTTAGGGACAGGGGGCACAGATACGCAGTATTTT. Translated, this is CAWSLGTGGTDTQYF. Joined to the reference TRBV30 and TRBJ2-3 proteins, this CDR3 gives the full variable domain: SQTIHQWPATLVQPVGSPLSLECTVEGTSNPNLYWYRQAAGRGLQLLFYSVGIGQISSEVPQNLSASRPQDRQFILSSKKLLLSDSGFYLCAWSLGTGGTDTQYFGPGTRLTVL.